The rows below give T cell receptor beta chains drawn from one sample of a study of shared clonotypes between healthy human individuals. The method was immunoSEQ multiplex PCR; TCRdb's version includes in-frame clones alone and lacks a portion of them. In the table there are around 510,000 clones, about 80% of which are singletons. The sequenced sample consisted of PBMCs. Source of these receptors: a middle-aged woman in good health. Some clones in this sample may be carry-over from other donors' samples. CDR3s include the opening cysteine and the closing phenylalanine or tryptophan. A D gene is named only where the DNA matches it firmly. Not every row has a clone size; where given, it reads once, few, many or a size class.

V: TRBV5-1; D: NA; J: TRBJ2-7; size: NA; length: 14; DNA: TGCGCCAGCAGCTCAGGGGCGAGCTCCTACGAGCAGTACTTC; CDR3: CASSSGASSYEQYF
V: TRBV28; D: TRBD2; J: TRBJ2-7; size: NA; length: 14; DNA: TGTGCCAGCAGTGTAGCGGGAGGCTCCTACGAGCAGTACTTC; CDR3: CASSVAGGSYEQYF
V: TRBV20-1; D: NA; J: TRBJ1-1; size: NA; length: 10; DNA: TGCAGTGCTAGTGAATTGGGGGCTTTCTTT; CDR3: CSASELGAFF
V: TRBV19; D: NA; J: TRBJ2-5; size: once; length: 14; DNA: TGTGCCAGTAAAGAAACCGGCGGCCTGGAGACCCAGTACTTC; CDR3: CASKETGGLETQYF
V: TRBV2; D: NA; J: TRBJ1-6; size: NA; length: 14; DNA: TGTGCCAGCAGTGAAGCAGGGGATAATTCACCCCTCCACTTT; CDR3: CASSEAGDNSPLHF
V: TRBV6-1; D: NA; J: TRBJ2-7; size: NA; length: 11; DNA: TGTGCCAGCAGTTACCTACTCGAGCAGTACTTC; CDR3: CASSYLLEQYF
V: TRBV11-3; D: TRBD1; J: TRBJ2-2; size: NA; length: 14; DNA: TGTGCCAGCAGCCTTGACAGGGTGAACGGGGAGCTGTTTTTT; CDR3: CASSLDRVNGELFF
V: TRBV19; D: TRBD1; J: TRBJ2-6; size: NA; length: 18; DNA: TGTGCCAGTAGTAACCGATACAACAGGGGGCCTGGGGCCAACGTCCTGACTTTC; CDR3: CASSNRYNRGPGANVLTF
V: TRBV27; D: NA; J: TRBJ1-2; size: few; length: 16; DNA: TGTGCCAGCAGTTTAAAAGGACAGAGCCCTAACTATGGCTACACCTTC; CDR3: CASSLKGQSPNYGYTF
V: TRBV2; D: NA; J: TRBJ2-7; size: NA; length: 15; DNA: TGTGCCAGCAGTGTTTCTGGACGGAGTGCGCCAGAGCAGTACTTC; CDR3: CASSVSGRSAPEQYF
V: TRBV30; D: NA; J: TRBJ2-5; size: NA; length: 13; DNA: TGTGCCTGGAGTGTTGGCCGACAAGAGACCCAGTACTTC; CDR3: CAWSVGRQETQYF
V: TRBV30; D: NA; J: TRBJ2-3; size: many; length: 13; DNA: TGTGCCTGGAGGCTTGTGAGCACAGATACGCAGTATTTT; CDR3: CAWRLVSTDTQYF
V: TRBV21-1; D: NA; J: TRBJ1-1; size: NA; length: 16; DNA: TGTGCCAGCAGCAAGGTCTGCCAGGAGGGGAACACTGAAGCTTTCTTT; CDR3: CASSKVCQEGNTEAFF
V: TRBV15; D: TRBD1; J: TRBJ2-7; size: few; length: 15; DNA: TGTGCCACCAGCAGAGGGGGGACAGGGGCAGGCGAGCAGTACTTC; CDR3: CATSRGGTGAGEQYF
V: TRBV25-1; D: NA; J: TRBJ2-7; size: NA; length: 12; DNA: TGTGCCAGCAGTGAACAGGGACGCGAGCAGTACTTC; CDR3: CASSEQGREQYF
V: TRBV7-8; D: NA; J: TRBJ2-1; size: NA; length: 21; DNA: TGTGCCAGCAGCTCCATTGGGCTCGCGGGGCCTCAATCTAGCTCCTACAATGAGCAGTTCTTC; CDR3: CASSSIGLAGPQSSSYNEQFF
V: TRBV30; D: NA; J: TRBJ1-4; size: few; length: 14; DNA: TGTGCCTGGAGGACGACGGGGGTTAATGAAAAACTGTTTTTT; CDR3: CAWRTTGVNEKLFF